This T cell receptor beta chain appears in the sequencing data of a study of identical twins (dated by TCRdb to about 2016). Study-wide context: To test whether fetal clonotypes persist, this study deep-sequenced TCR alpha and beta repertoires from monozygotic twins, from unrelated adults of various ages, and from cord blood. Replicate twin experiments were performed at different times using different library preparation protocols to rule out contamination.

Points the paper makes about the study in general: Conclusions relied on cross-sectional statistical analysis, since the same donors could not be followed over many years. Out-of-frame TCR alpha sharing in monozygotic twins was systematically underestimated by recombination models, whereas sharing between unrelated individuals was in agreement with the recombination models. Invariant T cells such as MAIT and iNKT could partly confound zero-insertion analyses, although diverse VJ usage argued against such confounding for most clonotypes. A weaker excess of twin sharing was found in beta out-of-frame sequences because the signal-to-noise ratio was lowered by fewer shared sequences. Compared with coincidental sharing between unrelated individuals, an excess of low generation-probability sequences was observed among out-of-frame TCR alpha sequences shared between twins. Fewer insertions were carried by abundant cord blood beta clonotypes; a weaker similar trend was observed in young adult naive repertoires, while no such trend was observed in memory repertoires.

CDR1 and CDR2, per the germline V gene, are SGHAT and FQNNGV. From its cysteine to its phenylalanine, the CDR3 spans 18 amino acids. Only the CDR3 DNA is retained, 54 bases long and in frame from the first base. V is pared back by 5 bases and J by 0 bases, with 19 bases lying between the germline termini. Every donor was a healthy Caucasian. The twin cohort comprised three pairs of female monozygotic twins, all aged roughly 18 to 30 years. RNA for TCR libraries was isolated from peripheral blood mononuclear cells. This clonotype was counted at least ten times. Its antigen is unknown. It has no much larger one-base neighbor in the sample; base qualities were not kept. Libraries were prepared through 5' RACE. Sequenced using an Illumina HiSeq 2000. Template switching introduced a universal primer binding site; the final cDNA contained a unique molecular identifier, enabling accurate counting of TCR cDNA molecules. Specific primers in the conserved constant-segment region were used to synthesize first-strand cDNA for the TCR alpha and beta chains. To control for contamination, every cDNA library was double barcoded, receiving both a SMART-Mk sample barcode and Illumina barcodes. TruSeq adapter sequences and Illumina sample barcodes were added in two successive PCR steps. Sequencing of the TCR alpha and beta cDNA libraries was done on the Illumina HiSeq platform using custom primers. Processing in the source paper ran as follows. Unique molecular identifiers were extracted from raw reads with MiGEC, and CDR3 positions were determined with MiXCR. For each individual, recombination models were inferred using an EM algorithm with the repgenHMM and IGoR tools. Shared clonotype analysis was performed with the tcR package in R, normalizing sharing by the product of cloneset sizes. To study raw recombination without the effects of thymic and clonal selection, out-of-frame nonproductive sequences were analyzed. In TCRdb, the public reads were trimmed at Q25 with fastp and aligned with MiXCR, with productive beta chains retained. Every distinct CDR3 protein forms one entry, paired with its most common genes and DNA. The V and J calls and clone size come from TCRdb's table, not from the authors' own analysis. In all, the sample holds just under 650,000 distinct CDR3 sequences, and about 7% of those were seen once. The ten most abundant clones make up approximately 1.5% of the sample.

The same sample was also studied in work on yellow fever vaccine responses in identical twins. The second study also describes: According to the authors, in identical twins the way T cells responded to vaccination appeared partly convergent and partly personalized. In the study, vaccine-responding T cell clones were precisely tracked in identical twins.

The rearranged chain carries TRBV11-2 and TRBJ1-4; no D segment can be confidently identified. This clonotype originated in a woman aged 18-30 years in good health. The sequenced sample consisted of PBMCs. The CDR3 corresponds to CASSPSYRRHATNEKLFF. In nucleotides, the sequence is TGTGCCAGCAGCCCAAGCTATCGACGGCATGCAACTAATGAAAAACTGTTTTTT.